This entry is about one T cell receptor beta chain. The method was immunoSEQ multiplex PCR; TCRdb's version includes in-frame clones alone and lacks a portion of them. The sample has around 700,000 clones, 74% seen once. This sample is part of a study of shared clonotypes between healthy human individuals. The V gene lost 1 base and the J gene lost 4 bases, with 12 bases spanning the gap. Germline CDR1 SGHRS, CDR2 YFSETQ. The CDR3 sequence is 15 residues long. Specimen: memory CD4+ T cells sorted from blood. Subset denoted: CD45RA-negative fraction. The chain has TRBV5-1 and TRBJ1-3; no reliable D call. This clonotype was obtained from a woman in her thirties in good health. The CDR3 nucleotides read TGCGCCAGCAGCTTGCAGACGGCGGGGGGAAACACCATATATTTT. Its translation: CASSLQTAGGNTIYF. Supplemented by reference TRBV5-1 and TRBJ1-3, the full variable domain reads KAGVTQTPRYLIKTRGQQVTLSCSPISGHRSVSWYQQTPGQGLQFLFEYFSETQRNKGNFPGRFSGRQFSNSRSEMNVSTLELGDSALYLCASSLQTAGGNTIYFGEGSWLTVV.